The sequence of this T cell receptor (beta chain) was determined in a study of blood T cell repertoires in COVID-19. Whole-study context: Nucleic acid was either cDNA or gDNA, and it came from T cells, B-cell-depleted T cells, or PBMCs.

Original handling: It was from reference gene primer amplification that nucleated cell counts were estimated. This table comes from immunoSEQ multiplex PCR, and its TCRdb copy is limited to in-frame clones, with some not included. V and J calls and clone size follow that table, whereas D and trimming were derived from the DNA. Seen here are some 180,000 clones, roughly 77% observed once, and the top ten hold roughly 5.6%. Trimming stripped 7 bases from V and 0 bases from J, with 6 bases between. CDR3 length: 12 residues. Germline loops: CDR1 SNHLY, CDR2 FYNNEI. The chain carries TRBV2 and TRBJ1-1; D unclear. The sequence derives from a woman in her thirties or forties with COVID-19, enrolled during active disease. Sequencing used peripheral blood. Written as DNA, the CDR3 is TGTGCCAGCACCTACGTGAACACTGAAGCTTTCTTT. This gives the protein CASTYVNTEAFF. The full variable domain, rest sourced from reference TRBV2 and TRBJ1-1, is EPEVTQTPSHQVTQMGQEVILRCVPISNHLYFYWYRQILGQKVEFLVSFYNNEISEKSEIFDDQFSVERPDGSNFTLKIRSTKLEDSAMYFCASTYVNTEAFFGQGTRLTVV.